These T cell receptor beta chains were read from a single sample in a study of identical twins. In TCRdb, the 5' RACE reads were re-called with MiXCR into one record per CDR3 protein. This table has 400,000 to 500,000 distinct CDR3 sequences, 13% to 15% appearing once. This same sample was also part of a study on yellow fever vaccine responses in identical twins.

Sequences were obtained from CD4+ T cells sorted from blood. The source of these receptors is a woman aged 18-29 years in good health. CDR3s include the opening cysteine and the closing phenylalanine or tryptophan. Each record gives: clone size, J gene, CDR3 length, D gene, V gene, CDR3 protein, CDR3 DNA. A D gene is named only where the DNA matches it firmly. A row's size may be missing; if present it is once, few, many or a size class.

abundance: few; j_gene: TRBJ2-7; len: 14; d_gene: -; v_gene: TRBV20-1; CDR3aa: CSAIIGGARYEQYF; CDR3nt: TGCAGTGCTATCATTGGCGGAGCCCGTTACGAGCAGTACTTC
abundance: once; j_gene: TRBJ1-4; len: 14; d_gene: -; v_gene: TRBV20-1; CDR3aa: CSARGGATNEKLFF; CDR3nt: TGCAGTGCTAGAGGAGGGGCTACGAATGAAAAACTGTTTTTT
abundance: many; j_gene: TRBJ2-1; len: 14; d_gene: TRBD1; v_gene: TRBV12-3/TRBV12-4; CDR3aa: CASRDRSSYNEQFF; CDR3nt: TGTGCCAGCAGGGACAGGAGCTCCTACAATGAGCAGTTCTTC
abundance: few; j_gene: TRBJ2-5; len: 12; d_gene: -; v_gene: TRBV29-1; CDR3aa: CSVERAGETQYF; CDR3nt: TGCAGCGTTGAAAGGGCTGGGGAGACCCAGTACTTC
abundance: many; j_gene: TRBJ2-1; len: 11; d_gene: -; v_gene: TRBV3-1; CDR3aa: CASRSAAVEFF; CDR3nt: TGTGCCAGCAGATCTGCAGCTGTGGAGTTCTTC
abundance: many; j_gene: TRBJ2-7; len: 14; d_gene: -; v_gene: TRBV5-1; CDR3aa: CASSLGNKVHEQYF; CDR3nt: TGCGCCAGCAGCTTGGGTAATAAGGTCCACGAGCAGTACTTC
abundance: few; j_gene: TRBJ1-1; len: 13; d_gene: -; v_gene: TRBV18; CDR3aa: CASSPSTETEAFF; CDR3nt: TGTGCCAGCTCACCAAGTACGGAGACTGAAGCTTTCTTT
abundance: many; j_gene: TRBJ1-5; len: 14; d_gene: -; v_gene: TRBV28; CDR3aa: CASSFTAGNQPQHF; CDR3nt: TGTGCCAGCAGTTTTACGGCAGGCAATCAGCCCCAGCATTTT
abundance: -; j_gene: TRBJ2-1; len: 14; d_gene: TRBD2; v_gene: TRBV3-1; CDR3aa: CASSRGREGLEQFF; CDR3nt: TGTGCCAGCAGCCGAGGGCGGGAGGGCCTTGAGCAGTTCTTC
abundance: -; j_gene: TRBJ2-3; len: 12; d_gene: -; v_gene: TRBV11-2; CDR3aa: CASSPGPYTQYF; CDR3nt: TGTGCCAGCAGCCCGGGGCCTTATACGCAGTATTTT